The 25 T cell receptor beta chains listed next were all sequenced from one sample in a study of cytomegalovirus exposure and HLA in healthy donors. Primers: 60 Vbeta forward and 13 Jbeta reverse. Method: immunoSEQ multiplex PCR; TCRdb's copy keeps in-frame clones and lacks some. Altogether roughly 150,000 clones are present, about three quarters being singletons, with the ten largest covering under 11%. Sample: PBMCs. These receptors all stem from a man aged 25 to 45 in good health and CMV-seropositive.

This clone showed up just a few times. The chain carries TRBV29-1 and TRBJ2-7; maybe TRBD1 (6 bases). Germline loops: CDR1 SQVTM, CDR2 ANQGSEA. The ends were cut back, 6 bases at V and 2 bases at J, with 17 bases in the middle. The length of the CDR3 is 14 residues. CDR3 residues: CSVCNADSPYEQYF. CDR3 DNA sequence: TGCAGCGTCTGTAATGCGGACAGTCCCTACGAGCAGTACTTC.

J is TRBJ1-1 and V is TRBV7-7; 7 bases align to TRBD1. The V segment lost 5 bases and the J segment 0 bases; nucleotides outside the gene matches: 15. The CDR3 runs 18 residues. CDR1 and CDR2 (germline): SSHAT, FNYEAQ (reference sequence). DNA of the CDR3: TGTGCCAGCAGCCCAACACCCCCGACAGGGCATATGAACACTGAAGCTTTCTTT. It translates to CASSPTPPTGHMNTEAFF.

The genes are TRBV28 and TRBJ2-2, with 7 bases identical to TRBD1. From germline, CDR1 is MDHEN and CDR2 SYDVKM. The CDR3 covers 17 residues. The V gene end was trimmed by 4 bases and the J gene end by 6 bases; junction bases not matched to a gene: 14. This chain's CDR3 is CASSSPWETGWSGELFF. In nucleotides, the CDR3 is TGTGCCAGCAGTTCACCGTGGGAGACAGGGTGGTCCGGGGAGCTGTTTTTT.

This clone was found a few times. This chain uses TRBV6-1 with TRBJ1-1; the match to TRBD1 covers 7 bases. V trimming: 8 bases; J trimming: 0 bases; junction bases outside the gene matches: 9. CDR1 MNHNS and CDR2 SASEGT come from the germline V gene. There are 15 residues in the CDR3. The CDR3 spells CASRPGDRVNTEAFF. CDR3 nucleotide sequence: TGTGCCAGCCGGCCTGGGGACAGAGTGAACACTGAAGCTTTCTTT.

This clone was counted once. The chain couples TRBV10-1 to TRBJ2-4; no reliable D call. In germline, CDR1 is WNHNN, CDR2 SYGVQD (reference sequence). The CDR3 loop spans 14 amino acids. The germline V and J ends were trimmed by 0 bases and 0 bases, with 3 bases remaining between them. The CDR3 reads CASSESLAKNIQYF. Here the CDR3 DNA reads TGCGCCAGCAGTGAGTCACTAGCCAAAAACATTCAGTACTTC.

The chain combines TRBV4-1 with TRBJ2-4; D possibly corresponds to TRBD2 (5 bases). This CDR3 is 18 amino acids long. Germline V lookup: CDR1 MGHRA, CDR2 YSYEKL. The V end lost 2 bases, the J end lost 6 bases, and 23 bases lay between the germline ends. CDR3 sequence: CASSQLGKGPAGGNIQYF. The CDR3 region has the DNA TGCGCCAGCAGCCAATTAGGGAAAGGGCCGGCGGGTGGAAACATTCAGTACTTC.

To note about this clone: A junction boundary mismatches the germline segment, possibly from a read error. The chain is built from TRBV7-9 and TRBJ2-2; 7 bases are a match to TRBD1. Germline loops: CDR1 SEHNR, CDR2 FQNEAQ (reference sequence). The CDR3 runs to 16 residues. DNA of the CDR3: TGTTCCAGCAGTTTTACCGGGACAGCAAACACCGGGGAGCTGTTTTTT. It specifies CSSSFTGTANTGELFF.

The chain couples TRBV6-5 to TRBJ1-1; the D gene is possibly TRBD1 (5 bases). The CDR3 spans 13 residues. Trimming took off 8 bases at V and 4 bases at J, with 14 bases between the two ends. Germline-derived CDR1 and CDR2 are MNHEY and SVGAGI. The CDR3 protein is CASRQGRSTEAFF. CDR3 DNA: TGTGCCAGCCGTCAGGGCAGAAGCACTGAAGCTTTCTTT.

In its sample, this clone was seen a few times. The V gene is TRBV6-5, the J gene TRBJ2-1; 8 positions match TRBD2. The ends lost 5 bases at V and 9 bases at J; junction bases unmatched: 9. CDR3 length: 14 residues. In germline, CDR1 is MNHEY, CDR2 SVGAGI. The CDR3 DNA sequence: TGTGCCAGCAGTCTCACCATAGCGGGAAGTGAGCAGTTCTTC. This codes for CASSLTIAGSEQFF.

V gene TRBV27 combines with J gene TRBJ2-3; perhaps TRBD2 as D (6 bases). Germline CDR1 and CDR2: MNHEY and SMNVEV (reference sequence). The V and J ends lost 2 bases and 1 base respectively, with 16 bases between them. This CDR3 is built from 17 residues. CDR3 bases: TGTGCCAGCAGTTTAGTCGGGGTGGGGGGAGGCACAGATACGCAGTATTTT. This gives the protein CASSLVGVGGGTDTQYF.

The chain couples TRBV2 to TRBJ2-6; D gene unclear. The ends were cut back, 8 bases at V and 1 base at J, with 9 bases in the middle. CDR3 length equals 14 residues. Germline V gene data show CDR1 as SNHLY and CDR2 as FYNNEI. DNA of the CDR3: TGTGCCAGCCAGGTTCTGTCTGGGGCCAACGTCCTGACTTTC. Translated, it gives CASQVLSGANVLTF.

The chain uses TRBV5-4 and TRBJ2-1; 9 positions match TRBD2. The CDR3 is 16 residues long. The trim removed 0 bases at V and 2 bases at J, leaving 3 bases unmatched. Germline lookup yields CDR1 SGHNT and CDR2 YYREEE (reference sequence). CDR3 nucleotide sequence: TGTGCCAGCAGCTTGGGACTAGCGGAACCCTACAATGAGCAGTTCTTC. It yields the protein CASSLGLAEPYNEQFF.

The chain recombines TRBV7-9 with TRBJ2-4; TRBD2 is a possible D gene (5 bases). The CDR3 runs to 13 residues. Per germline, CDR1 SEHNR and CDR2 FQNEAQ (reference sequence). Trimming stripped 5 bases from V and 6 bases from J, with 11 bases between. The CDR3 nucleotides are TGTGCCAGCAGCGCAGGTCGGGGAAACATTCAGTACTTC. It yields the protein CASSAGRGNIQYF.

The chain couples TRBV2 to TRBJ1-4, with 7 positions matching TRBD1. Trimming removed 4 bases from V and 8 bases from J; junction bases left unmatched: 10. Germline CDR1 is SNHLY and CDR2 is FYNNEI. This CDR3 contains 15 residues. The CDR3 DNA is TGTGCCAGCAGTGGGGGTGAGGGGGCTGCCGAAAAACTGTTTTTT. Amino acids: CASSGGEGAAEKLFF.

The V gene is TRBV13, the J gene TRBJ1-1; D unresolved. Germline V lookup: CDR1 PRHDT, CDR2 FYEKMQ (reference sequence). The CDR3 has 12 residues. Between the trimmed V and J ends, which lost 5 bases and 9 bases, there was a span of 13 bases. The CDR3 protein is CASSPSSKQAFF. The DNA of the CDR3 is TGTGCCAGCAGCCCAAGTAGTAAACAAGCTTTCTTT.

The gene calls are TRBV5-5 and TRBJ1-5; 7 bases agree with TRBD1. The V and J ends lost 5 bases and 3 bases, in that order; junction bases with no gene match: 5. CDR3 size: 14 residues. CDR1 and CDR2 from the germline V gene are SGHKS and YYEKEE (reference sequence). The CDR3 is CASRGDRNNQPQHF. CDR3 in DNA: TGTGCCAGCAGGGGGGACAGAAACAATCAGCCCCAGCATTTT. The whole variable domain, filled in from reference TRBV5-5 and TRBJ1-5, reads DAGVTQSPTHLIKTRGQQVTLRCSPISGHKSVSWYQQVLGQGPQFIFQYYEKEERGRGNFPDRFSARQFPNYSSELNVNALLLGDSALYLCASRGDRNNQPQHFGDGTRLSIL.

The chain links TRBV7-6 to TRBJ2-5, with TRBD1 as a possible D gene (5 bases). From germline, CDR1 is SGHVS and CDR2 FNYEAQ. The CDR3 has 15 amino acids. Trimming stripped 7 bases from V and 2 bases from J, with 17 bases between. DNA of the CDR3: TGTGCCAGCACCCTTATCTGGGGCCCGCAAGAGACCCAGTACTTC. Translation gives CASTLIWGPQETQYF.

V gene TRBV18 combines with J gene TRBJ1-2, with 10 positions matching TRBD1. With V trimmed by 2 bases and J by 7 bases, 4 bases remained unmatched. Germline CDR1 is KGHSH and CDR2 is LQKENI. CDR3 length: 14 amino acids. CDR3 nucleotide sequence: TGTGCCAGCTCACCAGGGACAGGGGATCCTGGCTACACCTTC. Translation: CASSPGTGDPGYTF. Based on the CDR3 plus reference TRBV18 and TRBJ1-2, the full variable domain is NAGVMQNPRHLVRRRGQEARLRCSPMKGHSHVYWYRQLPEEGLKFMVYLQKENIIDESGMPKERFSAEFPKEGPSILRIQQVVRGDSAAYFCASSPGTGDPGYTFGSGTRLTVV.

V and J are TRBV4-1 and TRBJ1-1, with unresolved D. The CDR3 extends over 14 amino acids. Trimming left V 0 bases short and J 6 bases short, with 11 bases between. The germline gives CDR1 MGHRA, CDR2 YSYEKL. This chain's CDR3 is CASSQEVKLAEAFF. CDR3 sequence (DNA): TGCGCCAGCAGCCAAGAGGTAAAGCTCGCTGAAGCTTTCTTT.

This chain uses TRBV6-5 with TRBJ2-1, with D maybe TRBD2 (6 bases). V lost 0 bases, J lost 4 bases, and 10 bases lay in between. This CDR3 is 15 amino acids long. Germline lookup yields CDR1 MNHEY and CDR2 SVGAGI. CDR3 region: CASSYSGTYYNEQFF. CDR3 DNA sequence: TGTGCCAGCAGTTACTCGGGGACTTATTACAATGAGCAGTTCTTC.

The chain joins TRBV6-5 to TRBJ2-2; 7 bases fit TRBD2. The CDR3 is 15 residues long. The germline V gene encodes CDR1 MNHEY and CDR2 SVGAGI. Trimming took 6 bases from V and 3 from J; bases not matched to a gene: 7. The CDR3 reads CASRTGGAHTGELFF. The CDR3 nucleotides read TGTGCCAGCAGGACGGGAGGCGCGCACACCGGGGAGCTGTTTTTT.

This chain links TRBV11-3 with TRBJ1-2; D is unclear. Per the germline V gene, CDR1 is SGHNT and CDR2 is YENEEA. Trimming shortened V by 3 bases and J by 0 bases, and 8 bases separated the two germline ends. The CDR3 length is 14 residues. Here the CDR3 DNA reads TGTGCCAGCAGCTTGGGCAGCCCTAACTATGGCTACACCTTC. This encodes CASSLGSPNYGYTF.

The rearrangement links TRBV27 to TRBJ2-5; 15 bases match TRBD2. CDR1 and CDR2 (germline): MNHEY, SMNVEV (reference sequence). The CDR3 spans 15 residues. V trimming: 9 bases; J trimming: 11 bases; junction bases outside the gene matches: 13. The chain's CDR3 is CARTFWTSGRGEQYF. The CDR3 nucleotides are TGTGCCAGGACCTTCTGGACTAGCGGGAGGGGAGAGCAGTACTTC.

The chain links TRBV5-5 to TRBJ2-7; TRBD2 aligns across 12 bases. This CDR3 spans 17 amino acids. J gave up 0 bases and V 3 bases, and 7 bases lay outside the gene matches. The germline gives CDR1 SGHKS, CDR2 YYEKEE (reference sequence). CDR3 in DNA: TGTGCCAGCAGCTGGAGGGGACTAGCGGGTGTCTCCTACGAGCAGTACTTC. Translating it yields CASSWRGLAGVSYEQYF.

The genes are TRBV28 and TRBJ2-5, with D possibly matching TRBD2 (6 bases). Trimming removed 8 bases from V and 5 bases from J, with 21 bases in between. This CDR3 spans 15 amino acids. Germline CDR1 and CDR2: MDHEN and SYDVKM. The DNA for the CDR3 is TGTGCCAGCGCCTTTTTGGGACTGGGGATGGAGACCCAGTACTTC. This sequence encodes CASAFLGLGMETQYF.